Described below is a single T cell receptor (beta chain) sequence and its context. Antigen: not known. The entry originates in a study of blood T cells in healthy people across ages. Study-wide context: Researchers report that template switching captured about one barcoded beta molecule per two T cells.

Trimming shortened V by 2 bases and J by 0 bases, and 8 bases separated the two germline ends. The CDR3 contains 14 residues. Germline V gene lookup returns CDR1 SEHNR and CDR2 FQNEAQ (reference sequence). The use of a sample-barcoded 5' primer and a J-beta primer mix characterized a second PCR of roughly 7 to 12 cycles. Each sample provided no less than 2.5 million CDR3-containing paired-end reads. In TCRdb, the 5' RACE reads were re-called with MiXCR into one record per CDR3 protein. Of 600,000 or so distinct CDR3 sequences in the sample, 45% to 55% were seen once. Regarding the study as a whole: Because donor CMV status was unknown, expanded clonotype changes were possibly confounded.

The sample comprised blood. The clonotype originates from an elderly man in good health. The chain joins TRBV7-9 to TRBJ2-7; no definite D call. As DNA, the CDR3 is TGTGCCAGCAGCTTACACCAGAACTCCTACGAGCAGTACTTC. Protein: CASSLHQNSYEQYF. Variable domain in full (rest from reference TRBV7-9 and TRBJ2-7): DTGVSQNPRHKITKRGQNVTFRCDPISEHNRLYWYRQTLGQGPEFLTYFQNEAQLEKSRLLSDRFSAERPKGSFSTLEIQRTEQGDSAMYLCASSLHQNSYEQYFGPGTRLTVT.